These 11 T cell receptor beta chains share one sample of origin, sequenced in a study of identical twins. TCRdb re-derived calls from the 5' RACE reads in MiXCR, one entry per CDR3 protein. The sample holds hundreds of thousands of distinct CDR3 sequences, under 8.5% seen once. This sample was also put to use in a study of yellow fever vaccine responses in identical twins.

What was sequenced was PBMCs. All receptors derive from a woman younger than 30 in good health.

This clonotype has more than one count but fewer than ten. Its ends do not fully match the called genes, so a read error is possible. The V gene is TRBV4-1, the J gene TRBJ2-1; 13 nucleotides line up with TRBD2. There are 18 residues in the CDR3. Germline assignment: CDR1 MGHRA and CDR2 YSYEKL. The CDR3 spells CASSKDYQTSGRNDEQFF. The CDR3 DNA is TGCGCCAGCAGCAAAGACTATCAGACTAGCGGGAGGAACGATGAGCAGTTCTTC.

This clonotype was found a few times. V gene TRBV14 combines with J gene TRBJ2-5; 7 nucleotides agree with TRBD1. Germline CDR1 SGHDN, CDR2 FVKESK. CDR3 length equals 16 residues. Trimming took 3 bases from V and 3 from J; bases not matched to a gene: 10. As DNA, the CDR3 is TGTGCCAGCAGCCATCTTCTGGGACAGAACAAAGAGACCCAGTACTTC. Translated: CASSHLLGQNKETQYF. The full variable domain, with the rest looked up from reference TRBV14 and TRBJ2-5, is EAGVTQFPSHSVIEKGQTVTLRCDPISGHDNLYWYRRVMGKEIKFLLHFVKESKQDESGMPNNRFLAERTGGTYSTLKVQPAELEDSGVYFCASSHLLGQNKETQYFGPGTRLLVL.

Many counts were recorded for this clonotype. The V gene is TRBV4-1, the J gene TRBJ2-5; the D call may be TRBD1 or TRBD2 (5 bases each). Germline V lookup: CDR1 MGHRA, CDR2 YSYEKL. V was cut by 3 bases and J by 5 bases, with 16 bases left in between. The CDR3 is 15 residues long. The CDR3 region is CASSHLGRTWETQYF. For the CDR3, the DNA is TGCGCCAGCAGCCACCTGGGACGGACTTGGGAGACCCAGTACTTC.

V is TRBV21-1 and J is TRBJ2-1; the table's D call, TRBD1, was not checked against the DNA. TRBV21-1 constitutes a pseudogene. The CDR3 covers 15 residues. CDR3 sequence (DNA): TGTGCCAGCAGCGGGACAGGGGGCAGGGCCGTCGAGCAGTTCTTC. Its translation is CASSGTGGRAVEQFF.

This clonotype has just a few counts. The CDR3 region has the DNA TGCGCCAGCAGCTTTGGTCTAATTTCCACAGATACGCAGTATTTT. It yields the protein CASSFGLISTDTQYF. The chain combines TRBV5-1 with TRBJ2-3; no reliable D call. Germline V gives CDR1 SGHRS, CDR2 YFSETQ. The CDR3 extends over 15 amino acids. The V and J ends lost 2 bases and 2 bases respectively, with 12 bases between them.

The chain employs TRBV14 and TRBJ2-2; 7 bases align to TRBD2. The CDR3 sequence is 19 residues long. Germline CDR1 and CDR2: SGHDN and FVKESK. The V segment lost 0 bases and the J segment 2 bases; nucleotides outside the gene matches: 12. CDR3 sequence: CASSQDTTKRGKNTGELFF. In DNA form, the CDR3 reads TGTGCCAGCAGCCAAGATACGACCAAGCGGGGAAAAAACACCGGGGAGCTGTTTTTT.

This clonotype was counted between two and nine times. The rearrangement links TRBV5-1 to TRBJ2-2; 9 bases align to TRBD1. The CDR3 is 15 amino acids. Germline CDR1 reads SGHRS; CDR2 reads YFSETQ. The ends lost 6 bases at V and 11 bases at J; junction bases unmatched: 14. CDR3 region: CASTLVGQGGDELFF. The CDR3 DNA follows: TGCGCCAGCACCCTTGTGGGACAGGGTGGTGACGAGCTGTTTTTT.

The CDR3 here is CASSPPAGSHNEQFF. The CDR3 DNA reads as TGTGCCAGCTCACCACCAGCGGGGTCCCACAATGAGCAGTTCTTC. The rearrangement joins TRBV18 to TRBJ2-1, with 7 bases matching TRBD2. Germline CDR1 is KGHSH and CDR2 is LQKENI. The junction had 4 bases not matched to a gene; V was cut back by 0 bases and J by 5 bases. The CDR3 consists of 15 residues.

This clonotype has just one count. The CDR3 DNA follows: TGTGCCTCCACCCCCCTCTCGACTAGCGGGTCCTACAATGAGCAGTTCTTC. Protein: CASTPLSTSGSYNEQFF. V is TRBV3-1 and J is TRBJ2-1; the match to TRBD2 covers 10 bases. The CDR3 spans 17 residues. Germline loops: CDR1 LGHDT, CDR2 YNNKEL (reference sequence). V dropped 11 bases and J dropped 1; count of bases not matched to a gene: 14.

The table lists this clonotype with a few counts. This chain uses TRBV18 with TRBJ2-7, with a weak D call TRBD2 (5 bases). The germline V and J ends were trimmed by 4 bases and 5 bases, with 15 bases remaining between them. The CDR3 loop spans 14 amino acids. Per germline, CDR1 KGHSH and CDR2 LQKENI. CDR3 DNA: TGTGCCAGCTCACGGGGAGTCGAGCATCACGAGCAGTACGTC. This translates into CASSRGVEHHEQYV.

The chain uses TRBV7-6 and TRBJ2-1; D might be TRBD1 (6 bases). Germline CDR1 and CDR2: SGHVS and FNYEAQ. Trimming took off 2 bases at V and 3 bases at J, with 8 bases between the two ends. The CDR3 is made up of 14 amino acids. The CDR3 region has the DNA TGTGCCAGCAGCTTAAGACAGGACTACAATGAGCAGTTCTTC. It codes for CASSLRQDYNEQFF.